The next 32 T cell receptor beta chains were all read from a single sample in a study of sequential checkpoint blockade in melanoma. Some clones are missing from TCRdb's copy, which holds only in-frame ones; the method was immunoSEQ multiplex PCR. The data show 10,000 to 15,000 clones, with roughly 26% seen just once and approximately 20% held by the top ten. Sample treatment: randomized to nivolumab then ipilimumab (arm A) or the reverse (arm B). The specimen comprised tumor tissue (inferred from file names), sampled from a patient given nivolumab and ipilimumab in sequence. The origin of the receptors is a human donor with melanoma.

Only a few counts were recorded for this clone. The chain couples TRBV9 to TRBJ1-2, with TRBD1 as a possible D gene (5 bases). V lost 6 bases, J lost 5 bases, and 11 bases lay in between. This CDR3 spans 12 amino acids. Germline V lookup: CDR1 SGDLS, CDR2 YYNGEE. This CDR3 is CASTQEGYGYTF. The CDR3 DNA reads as TGTGCCAGCACCCAAGAGGGGTATGGCTACACCTTC.

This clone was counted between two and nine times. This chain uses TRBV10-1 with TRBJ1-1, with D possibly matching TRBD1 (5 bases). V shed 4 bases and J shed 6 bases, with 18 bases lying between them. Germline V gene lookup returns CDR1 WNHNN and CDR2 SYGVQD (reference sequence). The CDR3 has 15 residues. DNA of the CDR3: TGCGCCAGCAGTGTATCAGGGTCGCCGGGCGCTGAAGCTTTCTTT. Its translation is CASSVSGSPGAEAFF.

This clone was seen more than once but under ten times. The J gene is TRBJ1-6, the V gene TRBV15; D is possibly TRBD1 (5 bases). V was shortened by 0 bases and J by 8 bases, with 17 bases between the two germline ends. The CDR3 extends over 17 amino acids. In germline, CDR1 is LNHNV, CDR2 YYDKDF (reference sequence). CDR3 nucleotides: TGTGCCACCAGCAGAGATAAGGGGTGGCGTGGGGATTCACCCCTCCACTTT. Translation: CATSRDKGWRGDSPLHF.

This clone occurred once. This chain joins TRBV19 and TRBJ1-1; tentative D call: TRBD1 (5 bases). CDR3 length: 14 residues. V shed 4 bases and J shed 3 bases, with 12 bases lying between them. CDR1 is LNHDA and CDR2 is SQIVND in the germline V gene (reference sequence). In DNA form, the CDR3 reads TGTGCCAGTAGTAACCCCCTACAGGACACTGAAGCTTTCTTT. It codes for CASSNPLQDTEAFF.

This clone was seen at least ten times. CDR3 in amino acids: CASSLDAGNLGNTIYF. The CDR3, as DNA: TGTGCCAGCAGCTTAGACGCAGGGAATCTCGGAAACACCATATATTTT. The V and J genes are TRBV11-3 and TRBJ1-3, with D perhaps matching TRBD1 (5 bases). The V and J ends lost 0 bases and 4 bases respectively, with 13 bases between them. Germline V gene sequence: CDR1 SGHNT, CDR2 YENEEA. This CDR3 region has 16 residues.

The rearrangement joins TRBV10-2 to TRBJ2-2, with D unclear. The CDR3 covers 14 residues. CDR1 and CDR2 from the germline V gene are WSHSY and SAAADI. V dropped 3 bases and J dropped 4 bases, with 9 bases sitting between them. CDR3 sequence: CASSENVFTGELFF. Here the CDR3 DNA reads TGCGCCAGCAGTGAAAATGTGTTCACCGGGGAGCTGTTTTTT.

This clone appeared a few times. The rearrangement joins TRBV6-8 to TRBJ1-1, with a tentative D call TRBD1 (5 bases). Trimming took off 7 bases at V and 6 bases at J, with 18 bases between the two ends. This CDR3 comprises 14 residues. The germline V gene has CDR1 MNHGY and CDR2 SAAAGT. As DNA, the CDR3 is TGTGCCAGCACCCCGAGAGGGGCGAGCGCTGAAGCTTTCTTT. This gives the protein CASTPRGASAEAFF.

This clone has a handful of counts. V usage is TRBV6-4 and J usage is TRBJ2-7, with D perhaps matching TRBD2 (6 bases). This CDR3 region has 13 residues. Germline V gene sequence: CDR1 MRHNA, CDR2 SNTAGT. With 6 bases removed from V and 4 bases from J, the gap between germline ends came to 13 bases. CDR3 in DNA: TGTGCCAGCAGCCTGGCCGGGACTTACGAGCAGTACGTC. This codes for CASSLAGTYEQYV.

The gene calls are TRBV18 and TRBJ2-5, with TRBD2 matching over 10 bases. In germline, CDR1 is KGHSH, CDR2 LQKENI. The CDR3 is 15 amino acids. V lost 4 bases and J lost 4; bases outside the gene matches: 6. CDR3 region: CASSRPAGGGETQYF. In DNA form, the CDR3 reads TGTGCCAGCTCACGGCCAGCGGGGGGGGGAGAGACCCAGTACTTC.

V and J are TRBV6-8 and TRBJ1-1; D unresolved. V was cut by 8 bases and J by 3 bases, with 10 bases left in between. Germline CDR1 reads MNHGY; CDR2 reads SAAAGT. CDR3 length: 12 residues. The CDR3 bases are TGTGCCAGCGGATCGGGGTACACTGAAGCTTTCTTT. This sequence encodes CASGSGYTEAFF.

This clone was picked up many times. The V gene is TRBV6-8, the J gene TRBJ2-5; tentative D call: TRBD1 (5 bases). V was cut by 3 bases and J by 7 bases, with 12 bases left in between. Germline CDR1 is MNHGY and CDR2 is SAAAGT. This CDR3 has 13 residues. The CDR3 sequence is CASSYSDKSTQYF. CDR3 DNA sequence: TGTGCCAGCAGTTATTCGGACAAATCGACCCAGTACTTC.

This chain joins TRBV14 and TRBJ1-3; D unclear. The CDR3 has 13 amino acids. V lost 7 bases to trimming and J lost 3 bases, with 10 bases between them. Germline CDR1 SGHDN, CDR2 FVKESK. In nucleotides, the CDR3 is TGTGCCAGCAACTGGGGAGGTGGAAACACCATATATTTT. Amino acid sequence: CASNWGGGNTIYF.

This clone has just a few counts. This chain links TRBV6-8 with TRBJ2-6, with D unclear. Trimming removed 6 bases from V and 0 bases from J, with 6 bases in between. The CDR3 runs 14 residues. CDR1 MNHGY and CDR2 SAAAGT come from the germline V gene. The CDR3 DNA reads TGTGCCAGCAGGGTGAACTCTGGGGCCAACGTCCTGACTTTC. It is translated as CASRVNSGANVLTF.

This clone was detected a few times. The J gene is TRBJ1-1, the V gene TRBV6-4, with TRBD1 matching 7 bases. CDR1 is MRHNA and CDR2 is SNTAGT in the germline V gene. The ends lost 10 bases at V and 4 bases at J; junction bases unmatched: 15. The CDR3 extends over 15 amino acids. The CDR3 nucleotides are TGTGCCATCGGAGAACGACAGGGCCAGGCCACTGAAGCTTTCTTT. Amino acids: CAIGERQGQATEAFF.

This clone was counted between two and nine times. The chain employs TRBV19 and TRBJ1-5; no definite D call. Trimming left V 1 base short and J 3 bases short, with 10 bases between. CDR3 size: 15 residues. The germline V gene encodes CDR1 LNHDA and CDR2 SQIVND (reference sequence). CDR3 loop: CASSIAGRPNQPQHF. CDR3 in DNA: TGTGCCAGTAGTATAGCCGGGCGGCCCAATCAGCCCCAGCATTTT.

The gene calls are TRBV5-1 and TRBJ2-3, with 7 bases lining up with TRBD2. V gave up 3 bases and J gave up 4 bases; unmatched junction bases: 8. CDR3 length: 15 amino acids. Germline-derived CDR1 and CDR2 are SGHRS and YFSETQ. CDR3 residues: CASSSQGGPPDTQYF. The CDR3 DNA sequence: TGCGCCAGCAGCTCCCAGGGAGGGCCCCCAGATACGCAGTATTTT. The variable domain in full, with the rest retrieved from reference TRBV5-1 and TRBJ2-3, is KAGVTQTPRYLIKTRGQQVTLSCSPISGHRSVSWYQQTPGQGLQFLFEYFSETQRNKGNFPGRFSGRQFSNSRSEMNVSTLELGDSALYLCASSSQGGPPDTQYFGPGTRLTVL.

The CDR3 spells CASSPTLDSYNEQFF. The CDR3 DNA reads as TGCGCCAGCAGCCCAACCTTAGACTCCTACAATGAGCAGTTCTTC. The rearrangement joins TRBV5-1 to TRBJ2-1; the D is unclear. The CDR3 is 15 amino acids. Per the germline V gene, CDR1 is SGHRS and CDR2 is YFSETQ. Deletions cut 4 bases from V and 0 bases from J, with 11 bases between.

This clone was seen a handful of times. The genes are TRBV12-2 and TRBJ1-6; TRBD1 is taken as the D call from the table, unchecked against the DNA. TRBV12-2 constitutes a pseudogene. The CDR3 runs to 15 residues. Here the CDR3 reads CASPGLDSYNSPLHF. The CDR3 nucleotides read TGTGCCTCACCAGGGCTTGACTCCTATAATTCACCCCTCCACTTT.

CDR3 DNA: TGTGCCACCAGCAAAAGACAGGGGGGCACTGAAGCTTTCTTT. Protein product: CATSKRQGGTEAFF. This rearrangement joins TRBV15 to TRBJ1-1; 9 bases are shared with TRBD1. V lost 4 bases to trimming and J lost 4 bases; unmatched junction nucleotides: 4. The CDR3 is 14 residues long. CDR1 LNHNV and CDR2 YYDKDF come from the germline V gene (reference sequence).

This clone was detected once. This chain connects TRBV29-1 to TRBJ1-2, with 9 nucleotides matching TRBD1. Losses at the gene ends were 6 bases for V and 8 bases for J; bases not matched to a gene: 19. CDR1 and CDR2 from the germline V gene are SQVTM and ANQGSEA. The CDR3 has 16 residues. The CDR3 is CSVDRDRVFRSYGYTF. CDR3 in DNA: TGCAGCGTGGACCGGGACAGGGTATTTAGGTCTTACGGCTACACCTTC.

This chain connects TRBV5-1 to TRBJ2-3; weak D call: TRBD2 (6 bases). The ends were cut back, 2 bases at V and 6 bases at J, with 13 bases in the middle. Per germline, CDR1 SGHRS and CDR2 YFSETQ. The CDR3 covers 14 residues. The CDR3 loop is CASSFMTRLDTQYF. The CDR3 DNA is TGCGCCAGCAGCTTTATGACTAGGTTGGATACGCAGTATTTT.

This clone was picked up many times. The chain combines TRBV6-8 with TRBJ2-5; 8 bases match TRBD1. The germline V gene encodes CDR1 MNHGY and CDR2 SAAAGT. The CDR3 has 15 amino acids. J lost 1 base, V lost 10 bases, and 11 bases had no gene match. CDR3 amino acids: CAISPRTGSQETQYF. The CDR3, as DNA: TGTGCCATCAGCCCCCGGACAGGGTCCCAAGAGACCCAGTACTTC.

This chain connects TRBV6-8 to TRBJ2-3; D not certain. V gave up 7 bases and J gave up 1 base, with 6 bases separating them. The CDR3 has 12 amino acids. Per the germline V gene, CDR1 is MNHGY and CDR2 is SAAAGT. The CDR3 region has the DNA TGTGCCAGCAACGACCGCACAGATACGCAGTATTTT. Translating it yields CASNDRTDTQYF.

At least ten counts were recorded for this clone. The CDR3 is CASRYSGANVLTF. In nucleotides, the CDR3 is TGTGCCAGTCGCTATTCTGGGGCCAACGTCCTGACTTTC. V usage is TRBV6-8 and J usage is TRBJ2-6; no definite D call. CDR1 is MNHGY and CDR2 is SAAAGT in the germline V gene. The V end was cut by 9 bases, the J end by 1 base, with 7 bases between. The length of the CDR3 is 13 residues.

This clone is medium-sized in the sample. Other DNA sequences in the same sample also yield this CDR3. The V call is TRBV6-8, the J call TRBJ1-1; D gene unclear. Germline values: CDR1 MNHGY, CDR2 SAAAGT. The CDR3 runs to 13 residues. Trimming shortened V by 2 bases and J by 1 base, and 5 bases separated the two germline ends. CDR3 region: CASSYGRNTEAFF. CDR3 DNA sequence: TGTGCCAGCAGTTACGGAAGGAACACTGAAGCTTTCTTT.

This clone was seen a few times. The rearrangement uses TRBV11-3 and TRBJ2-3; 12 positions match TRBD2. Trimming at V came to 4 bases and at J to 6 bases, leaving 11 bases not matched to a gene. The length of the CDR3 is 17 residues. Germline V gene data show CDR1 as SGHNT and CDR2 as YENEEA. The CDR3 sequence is CASSSITSGGTLDTQYF. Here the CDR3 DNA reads TGTGCCAGCAGCTCAATCACTAGCGGGGGGACTCTGGATACGCAGTATTTT.

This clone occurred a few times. The CDR3 sequence: CASSDRGALINTQYF. CDR3 bases: TGTGCCAGCAGTGATCGGGGGGCGTTAATTAATACGCAGTATTTT. The chain recombines TRBV25-1 with TRBJ2-3; tentatively, D is TRBD2 (7 bases). This CDR3 region has 15 residues. In germline, CDR1 is MGHDK, CDR2 SYGVNS. V lost 3 bases to trimming and J lost 7 bases, with 17 bases between them. Looking up the rest from reference TRBV25-1 and TRBJ2-3 gives the full variable domain: EADIYQTPRYLVIGTGKKITLECSQTMGHDKMYWYQQDPGMELHLIHYSYGVNSTEKGDLSSESTVSRIRTEHFPLTLESARPSHTSQYLCASSDRGALINTQYFGPGTRLTVL.

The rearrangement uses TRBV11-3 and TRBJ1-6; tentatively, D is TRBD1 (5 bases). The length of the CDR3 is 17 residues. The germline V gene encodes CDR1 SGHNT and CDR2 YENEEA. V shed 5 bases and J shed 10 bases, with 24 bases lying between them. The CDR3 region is CASSRKIGGPLISPLHF. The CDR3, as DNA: TGTGCCAGCAGCCGAAAGATCGGGGGTCCTTTGATCTCACCCCTCCACTTT.

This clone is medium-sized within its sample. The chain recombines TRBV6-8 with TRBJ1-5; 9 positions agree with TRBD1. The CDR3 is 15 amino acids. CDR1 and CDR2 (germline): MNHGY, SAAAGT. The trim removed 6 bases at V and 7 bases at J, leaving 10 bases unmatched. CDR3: CASRTTGGLGQPQHF. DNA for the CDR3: TGTGCCAGCAGAACCACAGGGGGCTTGGGGCAGCCCCAGCATTTT.

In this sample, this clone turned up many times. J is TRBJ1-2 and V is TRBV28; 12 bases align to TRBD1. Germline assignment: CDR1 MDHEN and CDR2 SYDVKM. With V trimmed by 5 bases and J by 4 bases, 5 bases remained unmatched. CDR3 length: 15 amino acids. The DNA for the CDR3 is TGTGCCAGCAGTACACCGGGACAGGGGGCCTATGGCTACACCTTC. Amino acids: CASSTPGQGAYGYTF.

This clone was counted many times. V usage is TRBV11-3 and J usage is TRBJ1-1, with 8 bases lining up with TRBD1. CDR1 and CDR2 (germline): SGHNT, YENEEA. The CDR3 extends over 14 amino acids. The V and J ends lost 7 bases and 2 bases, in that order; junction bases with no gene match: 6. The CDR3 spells CASTSDRGNTEAFF. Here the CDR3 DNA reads TGTGCCAGCACCTCCGACAGGGGAAACACTGAAGCTTTCTTT. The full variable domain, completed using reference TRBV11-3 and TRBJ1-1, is EAGVVQSPRYKIIEKKQPVAFWCNPISGHNTLYWYLQNLGQGPELLIRYENEEAVDDSQLPKDRFSAERLKGVDSTLKIQPAELGDSAVYLCASTSDRGNTEAFFGQGTRLTVV.

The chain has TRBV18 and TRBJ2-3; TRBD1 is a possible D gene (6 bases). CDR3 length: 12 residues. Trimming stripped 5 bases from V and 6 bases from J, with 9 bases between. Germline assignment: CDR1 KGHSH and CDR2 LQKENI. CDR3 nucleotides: TGTGCCAGCTCAAGTACAGGGGATACGCAGTATTTT. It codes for CASSSTGDTQYF.